This TCR beta chain was recorded in a study of blood T cell repertoires in COVID-19. At the level of the study: The samples span acute and convalescent COVID-19 from the United States, Italy and Spain.

The CDR3 contains 16 residues. Per the authors' pipeline: Amplifying reference gene primers gave estimates of nucleated cell counts. Libraries were prepared by immunoSEQ multiplex PCR; TCRdb keeps only in-frame clonotypes and omits some of them. V, J and clone size are taken as reported in that table, and D and trimming were inferred from the DNA itself. In the table there are 95,000 to 110,000 clones, about 88% of which are singletons. The V call is TRBV21-1, the J call TRBJ1-1. TRBV21-1 is assigned pseudogene status. The source material was peripheral blood. The sequence came from a human donor in a cohort sampled during active COVID-19. For the CDR3, the DNA is TGTGCCAGCAGCAAAGCGCTTGAGGGATCGAACACTGAAGCTTTCTTT. Encoded protein: CASSKALEGSNTEAFF.